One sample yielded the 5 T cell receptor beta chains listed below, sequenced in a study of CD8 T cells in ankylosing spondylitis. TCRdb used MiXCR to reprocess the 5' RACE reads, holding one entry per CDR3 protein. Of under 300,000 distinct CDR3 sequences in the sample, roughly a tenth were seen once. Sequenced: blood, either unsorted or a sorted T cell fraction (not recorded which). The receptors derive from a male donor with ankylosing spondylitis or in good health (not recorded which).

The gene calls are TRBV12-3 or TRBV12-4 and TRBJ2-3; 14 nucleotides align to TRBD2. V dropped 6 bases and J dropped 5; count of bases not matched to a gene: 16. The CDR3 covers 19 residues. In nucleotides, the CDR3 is TGTGCCAGCAGGGGGGGACTAGCGGGGGCCCGTTCCTTTAAAGATACGCAGTATTTT. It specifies CASRGGLAGARSFKDTQYF.

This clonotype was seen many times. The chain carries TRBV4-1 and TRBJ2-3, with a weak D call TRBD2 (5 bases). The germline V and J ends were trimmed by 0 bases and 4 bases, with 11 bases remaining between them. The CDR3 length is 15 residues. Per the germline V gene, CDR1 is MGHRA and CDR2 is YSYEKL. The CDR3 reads CASSQDLLGSDTQYF. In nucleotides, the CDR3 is TGCGCCAGCAGCCAAGACCTACTAGGGTCAGATACGCAGTATTTT.

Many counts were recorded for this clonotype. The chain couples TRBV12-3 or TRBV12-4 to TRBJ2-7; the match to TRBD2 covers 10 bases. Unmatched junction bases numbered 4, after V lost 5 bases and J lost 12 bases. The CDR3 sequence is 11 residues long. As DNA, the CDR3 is TGTGCCAGCAGTGTGGGACTAGCGCCGTACTTC. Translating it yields CASSVGLAPYF.

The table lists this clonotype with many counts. The CDR3, as DNA: TGTGCCAGCAGTAACGGACAGGCGGCTAGCACAGATACGCAGTATTTT. Its protein is CASSNGQAASTDTQYF. This sequence joins TRBV9 and TRBJ2-3, with 7 bases aligning to TRBD1. The CDR3 totals 16 residues. Losses at the gene ends were 5 bases for V and 0 bases for J; bases not matched to a gene: 9. Per germline, CDR1 SGDLS and CDR2 YYNGEE.

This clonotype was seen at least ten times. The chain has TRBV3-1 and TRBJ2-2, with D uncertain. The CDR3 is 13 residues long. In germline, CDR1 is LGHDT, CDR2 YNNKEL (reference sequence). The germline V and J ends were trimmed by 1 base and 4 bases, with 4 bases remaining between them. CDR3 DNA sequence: TGTGCCAGCAGCCAAGGGGGCACCGGGGAGCTGTTTTTT. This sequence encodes CASSQGGTGELFF.